This T cell receptor (beta chain) was captured in a study of T cell clonality in common variable immunodeficiency (dated by TCRdb to the mid-2010s). For sequencing, equivalent amounts of genomic DNA were input from CVID and control samples. For every sample, a 60 bp segment covering the rearranged TCRbeta CDR3 region was amplified and then sequenced. The immunoSEQ assay, a bias-corrected multiplex PCR with high-throughput sequencing, was employed for TCRbeta amplification. As for the authors' bioinformatics: Every unique nucleotide sequence was considered a clone and was annotated with V, D and J genes, copy number and frequency. Sequences were labeled productive if in frame, and non-productive if out of frame or containing stop codons. As previously described, Shannon's entropy was used to calculate clonality. The predicted amino acid sequences of productive clones were used to derive mean CDR3 Kyte-Doolittle hydropathy. Hierarchical clustering of scaled V gene usage was performed with the R hclust function using Manhattan distance and complete linkage. To assess clone sharing by CDR3 amino acid sequence, 12 repertoires per group were resampled over 100 rounds. The repertoires were searched for around 72 published EBV-specific and 200 to 300 published CMV-specific TCRbeta sequences. A couple of CVID samples yielding fewer than 10,000 sequences were excluded from analysis, leaving approximately 46 CVID repertoires. TCRdb's version of the immuneACCESS table is confined to in-frame rearrangements and falls short of the full clone set. An unresolved V gene accounts for under half of the shortfall where checked; the remainder is of unknown origin. That table supplies the V and J calls and clone size; D and trimming were determined from the DNA. This sample has about 19,000 clones in the table, none counted a single time. The biggest ten clones account for roughly 7% of the sample.

CDR1 SGHTA and CDR2 FQGTGA were looked up in the germline V gene. Inclusive of the bounding cysteine and phenylalanine, the CDR3 is 16 residues long. Shown are 39 bases from within the CDR3, in frame from base 1. V trim: 4 bases; J trim: 8 bases; unmatched bases: 11. Study-level results and caveats: Increased TCRbeta clonality was found in CVID subjects compared with healthy controls (t-test p = 0.018), with the increase being most characteristic of about a third of subjects. CVID TCRbeta sequences were reported to have fewer deletions and N-nucleotide insertions and to lack highly modified clones with 13 or more V deletions. Even though DNA input was equal, the average per sample came to 82,000 or so unique sequences for controls compared with 25,000 to 35,000 for CVID samples. According to the authors, finding the cause of the higher clonality in CVID would require sequencing the repertoires of T cell subpopulations. Fewer TCRbeta clones were shared among CVID subjects than among healthy controls (p < 0.0001). Differences among patients in the CVID cohort limited the correlations between repertoire features and clinical complications.

Diagnosis of CVID followed standard criteria, namely serum IgG, IgA and/or IgM below the normal range together with specific antibody deficiency. A total of roughly 46 subjects (approximately 15 female and about 29 male; age range 9 to 64 years, mean age about 40) were included in the CVID group. Both CVID patients and healthy controls were predominantly of Caucasian heritage. All CVID subjects had received replacement immunoglobulin therapy for at least one year at the time of study participation. When blood was collected, none of the CVID subjects were ill or on immunomodulatory or immunosuppressive medication. Heparinized peripheral whole blood samples of about 5 to 9 ml were collected from each donor. TCRbeta CDR3 repertoires were sequenced from genomic DNA of adults with common variable immune deficiency (CVID) and healthy adult controls. To isolate peripheral blood mononuclear cells, diluted blood was subjected to density centrifugation over Hypaque 1077 or Ficoll-Paque. Unsorted mononuclear cells served as the source of genomic DNA, which was extracted either by Qiagen column purification or by a centrifugation-based method.

This clone was detected many times. No cognate antigen has been identified for it. Coverage ceases 3 residues before the CDR3 finishes, and the germline J gene fills in the end. Sequencing was done on a sample of peripheral blood mononuclear cells. Here the chain combines TRBV7-3 and TRBJ2-1, and 10 junctional nucleotides match TRBD1. This TCR derives from a human donor with common variable immunodeficiency. Incomplete CDR3 DNA: TGTGCCAGCAGCTCAGCCCGACAGGGGGCGCGTGATGAG. This codes for CASSSARQGARDE. The whole CDR3 sequence reads CASSSARQGARDEQFF.